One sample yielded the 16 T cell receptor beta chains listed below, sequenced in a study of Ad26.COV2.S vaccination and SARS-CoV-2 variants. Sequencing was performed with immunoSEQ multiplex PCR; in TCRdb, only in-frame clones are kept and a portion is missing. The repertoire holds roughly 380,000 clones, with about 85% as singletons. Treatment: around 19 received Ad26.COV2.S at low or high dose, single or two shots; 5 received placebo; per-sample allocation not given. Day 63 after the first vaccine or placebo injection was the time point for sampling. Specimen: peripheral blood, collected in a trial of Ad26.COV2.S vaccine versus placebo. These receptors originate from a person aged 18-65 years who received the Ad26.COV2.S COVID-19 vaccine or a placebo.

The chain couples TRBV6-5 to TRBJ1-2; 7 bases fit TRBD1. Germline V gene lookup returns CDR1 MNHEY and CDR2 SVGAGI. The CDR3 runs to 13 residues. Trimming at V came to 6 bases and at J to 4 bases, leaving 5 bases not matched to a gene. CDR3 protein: CASRQTGPYGYTF. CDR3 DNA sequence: TGTGCCAGCAGACAGACAGGGCCCTATGGCTACACCTTC.

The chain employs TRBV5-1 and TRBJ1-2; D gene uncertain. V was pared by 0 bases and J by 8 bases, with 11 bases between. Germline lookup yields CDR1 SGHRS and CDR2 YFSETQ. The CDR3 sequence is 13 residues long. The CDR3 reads CASSLGPERGYTF. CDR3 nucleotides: TGCGCCAGCAGCTTGGGCCCGGAGCGCGGCTACACCTTC.

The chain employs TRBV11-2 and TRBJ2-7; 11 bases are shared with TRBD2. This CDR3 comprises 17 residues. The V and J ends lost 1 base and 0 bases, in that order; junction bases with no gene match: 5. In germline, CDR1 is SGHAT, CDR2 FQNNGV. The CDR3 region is CASSLVGLAEFSYEQYF. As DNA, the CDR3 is TGTGCCAGCAGCTTAGTGGGACTAGCGGAATTCTCCTACGAGCAGTACTTC. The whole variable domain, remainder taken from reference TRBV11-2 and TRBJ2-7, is EAGVAQSPRYKIIEKRQSVAFWCNPISGHATLYWYQQILGQGPKLLIQFQNNGVVDDSQLPKDRFSAERLKGVDSTLKIQPAKLEDSAVYLCASSLVGLAEFSYEQYFGPGTRLTVT.

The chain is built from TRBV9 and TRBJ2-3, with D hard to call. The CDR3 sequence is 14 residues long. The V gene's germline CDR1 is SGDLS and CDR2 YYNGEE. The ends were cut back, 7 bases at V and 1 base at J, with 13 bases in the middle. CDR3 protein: CASSDGVGTDTQYF. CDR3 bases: TGTGCCAGCTCAGATGGAGTGGGCACAGATACGCAGTATTTT.

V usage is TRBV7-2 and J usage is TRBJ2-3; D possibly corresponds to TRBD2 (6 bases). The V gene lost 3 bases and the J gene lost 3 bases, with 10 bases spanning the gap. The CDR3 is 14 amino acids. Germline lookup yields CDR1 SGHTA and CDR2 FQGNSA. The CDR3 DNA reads TGTGCCAGCAGCTTTCGACTAGAGACAGATACGCAGTATTTT. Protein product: CASSFRLETDTQYF.

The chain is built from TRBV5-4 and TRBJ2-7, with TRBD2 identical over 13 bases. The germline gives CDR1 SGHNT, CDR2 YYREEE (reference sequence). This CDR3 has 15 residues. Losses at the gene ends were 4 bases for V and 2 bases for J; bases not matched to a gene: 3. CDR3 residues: CASSEGLAGTYEQYF. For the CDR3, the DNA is TGTGCCAGCAGCGAGGGACTAGCGGGAACCTACGAGCAGTACTTC.

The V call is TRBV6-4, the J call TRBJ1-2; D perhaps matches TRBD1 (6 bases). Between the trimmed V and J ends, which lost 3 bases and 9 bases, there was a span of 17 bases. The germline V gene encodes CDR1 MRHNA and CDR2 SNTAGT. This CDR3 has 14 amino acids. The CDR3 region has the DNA TGTGCCAGCAGTGAGGAGGGGGGCGTTGGGAGCTACACCTTC. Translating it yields CASSEEGGVGSYTF.

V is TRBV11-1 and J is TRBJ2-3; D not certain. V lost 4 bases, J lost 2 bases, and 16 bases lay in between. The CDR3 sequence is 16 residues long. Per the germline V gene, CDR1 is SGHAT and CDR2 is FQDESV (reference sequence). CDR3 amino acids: CASSWGPSRHTDTQYF. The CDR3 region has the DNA TGTGCCAGCAGCTGGGGTCCGTCTCGCCACACAGATACGCAGTATTTT.

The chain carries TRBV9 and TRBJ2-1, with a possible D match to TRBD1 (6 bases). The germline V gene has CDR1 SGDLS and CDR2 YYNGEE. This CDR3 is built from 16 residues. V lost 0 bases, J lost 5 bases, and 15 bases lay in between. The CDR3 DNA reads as TGTGCCAGCAGCGTAGACGGCAGGGGTGTTAACAATGAGCAGTTCTTC. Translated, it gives CASSVDGRGVNNEQFF.

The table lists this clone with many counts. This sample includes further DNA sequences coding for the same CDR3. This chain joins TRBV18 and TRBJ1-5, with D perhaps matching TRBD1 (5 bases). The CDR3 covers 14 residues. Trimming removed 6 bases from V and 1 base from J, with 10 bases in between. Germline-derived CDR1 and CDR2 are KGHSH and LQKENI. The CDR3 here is CASSPGWSNQPQHF. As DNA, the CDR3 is TGTGCCAGCTCTCCAGGGTGGAGCAATCAGCCCCAGCATTTT.

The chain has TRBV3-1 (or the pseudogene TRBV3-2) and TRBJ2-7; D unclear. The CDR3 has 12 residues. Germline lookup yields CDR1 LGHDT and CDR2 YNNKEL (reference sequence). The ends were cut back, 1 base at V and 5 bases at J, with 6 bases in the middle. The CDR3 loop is CASSQAADEQYF. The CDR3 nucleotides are TGTGCCAGCAGCCAAGCTGCGGACGAGCAGTACTTC.

CDR3 coding DNA: TGTGCCAGCAGCTCCAGGGGACCCTCCTACGAGCAGTACTTC. Its translation: CASSSRGPSYEQYF. This chain joins TRBV7-2 and TRBJ2-7; tentatively, D is TRBD1 (6 bases). CDR1 is SGHTA, CDR2 FQGNSA, per germline. V was cut by 4 bases and J by 0 bases, with 10 bases left in between. The CDR3 extends over 14 amino acids.

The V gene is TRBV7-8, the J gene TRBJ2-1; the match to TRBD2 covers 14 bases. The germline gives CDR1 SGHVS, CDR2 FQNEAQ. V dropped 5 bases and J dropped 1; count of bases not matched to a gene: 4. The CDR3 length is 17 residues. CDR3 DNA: TGTGCCAGCAGCCCGGGGACTAGCGGGGGTTCCTACAATGAGCAGTTCTTC. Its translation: CASSPGTSGGSYNEQFF.

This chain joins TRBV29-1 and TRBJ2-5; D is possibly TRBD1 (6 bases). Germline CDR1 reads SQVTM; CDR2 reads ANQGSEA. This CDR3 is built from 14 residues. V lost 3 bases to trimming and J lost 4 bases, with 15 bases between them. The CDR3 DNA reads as TGCAGCGTTGAGTTCGGGACATTAAGAGAGACCCAGTACTTC. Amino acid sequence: CSVEFGTLRETQYF.

This chain's CDR3 is CASSLSPGSAETQYF. The CDR3 DNA follows: TGCGCCAGCAGCTTGAGTCCGGGTAGCGCGGAGACCCAGTACTTC. The V call is TRBV5-1, the J call TRBJ2-5, with D possibly matching TRBD2 (5 bases). CDR3 length equals 15 residues. Germline V gene lookup returns CDR1 SGHRS and CDR2 YFSETQ. Trimming took 1 base from V and 5 from J, leaving 15 bases between them.

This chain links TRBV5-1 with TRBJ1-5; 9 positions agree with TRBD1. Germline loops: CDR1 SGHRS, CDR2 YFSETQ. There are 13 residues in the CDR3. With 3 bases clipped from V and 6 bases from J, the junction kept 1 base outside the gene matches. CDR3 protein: CASSSGQGQPQHF. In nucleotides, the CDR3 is TGCGCCAGCAGCTCGGGACAGGGTCAGCCCCAGCATTTT.